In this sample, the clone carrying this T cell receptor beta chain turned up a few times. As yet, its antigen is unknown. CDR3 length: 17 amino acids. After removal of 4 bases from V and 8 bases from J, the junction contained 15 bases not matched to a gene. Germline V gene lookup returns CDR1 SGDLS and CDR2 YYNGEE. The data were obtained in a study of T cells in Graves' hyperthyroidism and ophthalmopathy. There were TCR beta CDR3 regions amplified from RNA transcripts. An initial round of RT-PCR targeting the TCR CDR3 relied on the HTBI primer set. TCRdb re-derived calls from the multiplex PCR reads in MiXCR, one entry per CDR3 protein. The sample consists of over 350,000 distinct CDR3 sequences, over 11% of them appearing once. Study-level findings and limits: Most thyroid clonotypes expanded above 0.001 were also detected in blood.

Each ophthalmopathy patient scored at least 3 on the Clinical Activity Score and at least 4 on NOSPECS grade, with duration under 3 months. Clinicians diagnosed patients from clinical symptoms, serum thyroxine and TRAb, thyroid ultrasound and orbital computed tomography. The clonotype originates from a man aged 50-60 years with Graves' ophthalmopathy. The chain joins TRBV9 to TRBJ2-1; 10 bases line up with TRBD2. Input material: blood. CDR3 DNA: TGTGCCAGCAGCTCCCACAACGGACTAGCGGCTACATATGAGCAGTTCTTC. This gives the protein CASSSHNGLAATYEQFF.